The 32 T cell receptor beta chains listed next were all sequenced from one sample in a study of T cell responses to AZD1222 COVID-19 vaccine (dated by TCRdb to the early 2020s). Libraries were built with the immunoSEQ multiplex PCR assay. Sourced from immuneACCESS, this table was stored by TCRdb with only in-frame sequences that have V and J called. A share of the clones is absent; for the studies checked, an unresolved V gene accounts for under half, and the remainder has no known explanation. Here the sample has roughly 120,000 clones; roughly 91% occur a single time. The ten largest make up just over 3.5% of the sample. The time point label, as the study defines it: about 28 days (+/-7) after the second vaccine dose. The source material was peripheral blood, sampled 28 days after the second AZD1222 dose. These receptors were collected from an adult who received the AZD1222 COVID-19 vaccine.

The rearrangement uses TRBV6-1 and TRBJ2-5; TRBD1 agrees at 9 bases. Germline V gene sequence: CDR1 MNHNS, CDR2 SASEGT. The CDR3 has 15 residues. Trimming at V came to 3 bases and at J to 5 bases, leaving 7 bases not matched to a gene. As DNA, the CDR3 is TGTGCCAGCAGTGACGGGACAGGGACAACGGAGACCCAGTACTTC. Protein product: CASSDGTGTTETQYF.

This clone appeared a few times. The CDR3 nucleotides are TGTGCCAGCAGTTTAAAGGGTTTCCTTGGCTACACCTTC. This sequence encodes CASSLKGFLGYTF. This rearrangement joins TRBV27 to TRBJ1-2; D is ambiguous. Trimming stripped 2 bases from V and 7 bases from J, with 11 bases between. Germline CDR1 and CDR2: MNHEY and SMNVEV (reference sequence). The CDR3 loop spans 13 amino acids.

This chain connects TRBV19 to TRBJ1-4; no clear D. V was pared by 7 bases and J by 6 bases, with 21 bases between. Looked up from germline, CDR1 is LNHDA and CDR2 is SQIVND (reference sequence). This CDR3 has 16 amino acids. CDR3 region: CASTESVGSGHEKLFF. The CDR3 coding sequence is TGTGCCAGTACCGAATCAGTCGGTAGCGGGCATGAAAAACTGTTTTTT.

The rearrangement uses TRBV28 and TRBJ2-7; the D is unclear. Trimming took off 2 bases at V and 3 bases at J, with 8 bases between the two ends. CDR1 and CDR2 (germline): MDHEN, SYDVKM. CDR3 length: 13 amino acids. CDR3 sequence reads: CASSLGPNYEQYF. The CDR3 nucleotides are TGTGCCAGCAGTTTAGGACCAAACTACGAGCAGTACTTC.

This clone ranks as medium-sized. One end of the junction is discordant with germline, which a read error may explain. The chain couples TRBV2 to TRBJ1-2; TRBD1 might be the D (5 bases). CDR3 length: 15 residues. Germline lookup yields CDR1 SNHLY and CDR2 FYNNEI. CDR3 sequence: CASSEGADGFYGYTF. For the CDR3, the DNA is TGTGCCAGCAGCGAAGGGGCGGACGGGTTCTATGGCTACACCTTC.

The V and J genes are TRBV19 and TRBJ1-2, with a tentative D call TRBD1 (5 bases). The CDR3 covers 17 residues. Germline lookup yields CDR1 LNHDA and CDR2 SQIVND (reference sequence). V shed 6 bases and J shed 0 bases, with 20 bases lying between them. CDR3 sequence reads: CASSLRGQLIANYGYTF. The CDR3 region has the DNA TGTGCCAGTAGCCTTAGAGGACAATTGATCGCTAACTATGGCTACACCTTC.

The rearrangement joins TRBV24-1 to TRBJ2-1, with unresolved D. Deletions cut 0 bases from V and 5 bases from J, with 10 bases between. CDR3 size: 15 residues. CDR1 is KGHDR, CDR2 SFDVKD, per germline. CDR3 loop: CATSDLYDEDNEQFF. CDR3 DNA sequence: TGTGCCACCAGTGATTTGTACGACGAAGACAATGAGCAGTTCTTC.

A few counts support this clone. The J gene is TRBJ2-7, the V gene TRBV7-8, with D possibly matching TRBD1 (5 bases). Germline CDR1 reads SGHVS; CDR2 reads FQNEAQ. This CDR3 is 15 amino acids long. V was trimmed by 4 bases and J by 3 bases, leaving 16 bases between them. CDR3 loop: CASSSNRNLRYEQYF. The CDR3 bases are TGTGCCAGCAGCTCGAACAGGAACCTACGCTACGAGCAGTACTTC. The variable domain in full, completed from reference TRBV7-8 and TRBJ2-7, reads GAGVSQSPRYKVAKRGQDVALRCDPISGHVSLFWYQQALGQGPEFLTYFQNEAQLDKSGLPSDRFFAERPEGSVSTLKIQRTQQEDSAVYLCASSSNRNLRYEQYFGPGTRLTVT.

The chain carries TRBV28 and TRBJ1-5; possibly TRBD1 for D (5 bases). V lost 3 bases, J lost 4 bases, and 10 bases lay in between. The CDR3 length is 14 residues. Looked up from germline, CDR1 is MDHEN and CDR2 is SYDVKM. CDR3 loop: CASSLWGPNQPQHF. The DNA of the CDR3 is TGTGCCAGCAGTTTGTGGGGCCCTAATCAGCCCCAGCATTTT.

The chain employs TRBV28 and TRBJ2-7; TRBD2 might be the D (5 bases). The V gene lost 10 bases and the J gene lost 6 bases, with 16 bases spanning the gap. Germline assignment: CDR1 MDHEN and CDR2 SYDVKM. The CDR3 consists of 12 residues. The CDR3 sequence is CATGKLSGEQYF. DNA for the CDR3: TGTGCCACCGGTAAACTCAGCGGCGAGCAGTACTTC.

In its sample, this clone was seen a few times. V is TRBV6-4 and J is TRBJ1-2; the D gene is possibly TRBD1 (5 bases). Deletions cut 4 bases from V and 4 bases from J, with 19 bases between. The CDR3 extends over 16 amino acids. CDR1 is MRHNA, CDR2 SNTAGT, per germline. CDR3 region: CASSVTPGESSYGYTF. The CDR3 nucleotides read TGTGCCAGCAGTGTTACCCCGGGGGAAAGTTCCTATGGCTACACCTTC.

The genes are TRBV28 and TRBJ2-7, with 9 bases fitting TRBD2. CDR1 is MDHEN and CDR2 is SYDVKM in the germline V gene. Trimming cost V 3 bases and J 4 bases; bases outside gene matches: 4. The CDR3 is made up of 14 amino acids. CDR3 in amino acids: CASSFFAGGYEQYF. For the CDR3, the DNA is TGTGCCAGCAGTTTTTTTGCGGGAGGGTACGAGCAGTACTTC.

The rearrangement links TRBV4-3 to TRBJ2-5; 7 bases are shared with TRBD1. The CDR3 is 14 residues long. Germline CDR1 and CDR2: LGHNA and YSLEER. V lost 4 bases and J lost 4; bases outside the gene matches: 6. The CDR3 DNA reads as TGCGCCAGCAGCCGGGACAGTTGGGGAGAGACCCAGTACTTC. Residues: CASSRDSWGETQYF.

This chain connects TRBV27 to TRBJ2-5; 10 bases are a match to TRBD2. The V segment lost 5 bases and the J segment 3 bases; nucleotides outside the gene matches: 3. The CDR3 is 14 amino acids. CDR1 and CDR2 (germline): MNHEY, SMNVEV (reference sequence). The CDR3, as DNA: TGTGCCAGCAGTCACCTAGCGGGGGAAGAGACCCAGTACTTC. This gives the protein CASSHLAGEETQYF.

This chain connects TRBV30 to TRBJ1-1; unclear D gene. The CDR3 covers 13 residues. Germline loops: CDR1 GTSNPN, CDR2 SVGIG (reference sequence). The V end was cut by 5 bases, the J end by 4 bases, with 14 bases between. Written as DNA, the CDR3 is TGTGCCTGGTTTTTTCAGGCGGGCACTGAAGCTTTCTTT. This sequence encodes CAWFFQAGTEAFF.

The rearrangement joins TRBV6-4 to TRBJ2-1; TRBD2 matches 11 bases. This CDR3 is built from 15 residues. Trimming removed 3 bases from V and 5 bases from J; junction bases left unmatched: 3. Germline CDR1 is MRHNA and CDR2 is SNTAGT. This CDR3 reads CASSDTSGGHNEQFF. The CDR3 coding sequence is TGTGCCAGCAGTGATACTAGCGGGGGACACAATGAGCAGTTCTTC.

The genes are TRBV5-1 and TRBJ1-5; 9 nucleotides match TRBD1. The CDR3 has 17 residues. V shed 2 bases, J shed 0 bases, and the junction held 6 bases outside the gene matches. CDR1 is SGHRS and CDR2 is YFSETQ in the germline V gene. CDR3 DNA sequence: TGCGCCAGCAGCTTTGGGACAGGGAGAAATAGCAATCAGCCCCAGCATTTT. Encoded protein: CASSFGTGRNSNQPQHF. Combining the CDR3 with reference TRBV5-1 and TRBJ1-5 gives the whole variable domain KAGVTQTPRYLIKTRGQQVTLSCSPISGHRSVSWYQQTPGQGLQFLFEYFSETQRNKGNFPGRFSGRQFSNSRSEMNVSTLELGDSALYLCASSFGTGRNSNQPQHFGDGTRLSIL.

The chain carries TRBV4-1 and TRBJ2-3; TRBD2 is a possible D gene (6 bases). V was trimmed by 0 bases and J by 3 bases, leaving 13 bases between them. Germline V gene lookup returns CDR1 MGHRA and CDR2 YSYEKL. The CDR3 consists of 16 residues. The chain's CDR3 is CASSQEIRLGTDTQYF. The DNA of the CDR3 is TGCGCCAGCAGCCAAGAAATCCGACTAGGGACAGATACGCAGTATTTT.

The chain joins TRBV19 to TRBJ2-7, with 8 bases lining up with TRBD2. The CDR3 spans 16 residues. Looked up from germline, CDR1 is LNHDA and CDR2 is SQIVND (reference sequence). The V and J ends lost 5 bases and 5 bases, in that order; junction bases with no gene match: 14. The CDR3 is CASSAYGGALFNEQYF. The CDR3 nucleotides are TGTGCCAGTAGTGCCTACGGGGGGGCCCTGTTTAACGAGCAGTACTTC.

J is TRBJ2-3 and V is TRBV4-1; D perhaps matches TRBD2 (6 bases). V was shortened by 2 bases and J by 6 bases, with 18 bases between the two germline ends. The germline V gene encodes CDR1 MGHRA and CDR2 YSYEKL. The CDR3 spans 16 residues. CDR3 nucleotide sequence: TGCGCCAGCAGCCAAACCTTCGGCGGGGTCGTCGATACGCAGTATTTT. It yields the protein CASSQTFGGVVDTQYF.

This clone turned up a few times. The chain couples TRBV6-2 or TRBV6-3 to TRBJ2-1; D perhaps matches TRBD2 (5 bases). V shed 5 bases and J shed 2 bases, with 7 bases lying between them. The germline V gene has CDR1 MNHEY and CDR2 SVGEGT. The CDR3 spans 13 residues. The CDR3 protein is CASSRTPYNEQFF. As DNA, the CDR3 is TGTGCCAGCAGTCGGACTCCCTACAATGAGCAGTTCTTC.

The chain joins TRBV19 to TRBJ1-1, with TRBD1 identical over 7 bases. This CDR3 contains 16 residues. Germline V gene sequence: CDR1 LNHDA, CDR2 SQIVND (reference sequence). After removal of 4 bases from V and 0 bases from J, the junction contained 8 bases not matched to a gene. CDR3 amino acids: CASSTRQGRMNTEAFF. CDR3 nucleotide sequence: TGTGCCAGTAGTACCCGACAGGGACGCATGAACACTGAAGCTTTCTTT.

The chain couples TRBV4-3 to TRBJ1-1; D remains unclear. Germline V gene sequence: CDR1 LGHNA, CDR2 YSLEER. V was pared by 3 bases and J by 4 bases, with 12 bases between. This CDR3 region has 14 residues. The DNA for the CDR3 is TGCGCCAGCAGCCAGGCGAGAAAAGGCACTGAAGCTTTCTTT. It is translated as CASSQARKGTEAFF.

The chain employs TRBV11-1 and TRBJ1-1; D is possibly TRBD1 (6 bases). This CDR3 comprises 16 residues. In germline, CDR1 is SGHAT, CDR2 FQDESV (reference sequence). V shed 5 bases and J shed 1 base, with 17 bases lying between them. CDR3 in DNA: TGTGCCAGCAGCCGCTCGGGACACCTAAAGAACACTGAAGCTTTCTTT. This gives the protein CASSRSGHLKNTEAFF.

V and J are TRBV9 and TRBJ1-1; 7 nucleotides align to TRBD1. Looked up from germline, CDR1 is SGDLS and CDR2 is YYNGEE. The V and J ends lost 3 bases and 3 bases, in that order; junction bases with no gene match: 8. The CDR3 is 15 amino acids. The CDR3 DNA reads TGTGCCAGCAGCGCGACAGGGACTACCGACACTGAAGCTTTCTTT. Translating it yields CASSATGTTDTEAFF.

CDR3: CASSLGFGQGSAFF. As DNA, the CDR3 is TGTGCCAGCAGCTTAGGTTTTGGGCAGGGGAGTGCTTTCTTT. The V gene is TRBV13, the J gene TRBJ1-1; a possible D gene is TRBD1 (6 bases). The CDR3 runs to 14 residues. V lost 0 bases and J 11 bases, leaving 16 bases between the germline ends. Germline CDR1 reads PRHDT; CDR2 reads FYEKMQ (reference sequence).

The chain has TRBV19 and TRBJ1-1, with D possibly TRBD1 on 5 matching bases. Trimming cost V 5 bases and J 0 bases, with 16 bases left between them. This CDR3 region has 16 residues. Looked up from germline, CDR1 is LNHDA and CDR2 is SQIVND (reference sequence). CDR3: CASSPHEGRMNTEAFF. CDR3 nucleotides: TGTGCCAGTAGTCCCCACGAGGGGCGGATGAACACTGAAGCTTTCTTT.

The V call is TRBV7-2, the J call TRBJ1-2; the match to TRBD1 covers 10 bases. The CDR3 is 15 amino acids. The junction had 5 bases not matched to a gene; V was cut back by 0 bases and J by 7 bases. The germline V gene encodes CDR1 SGHTA and CDR2 FQGNSA. The CDR3: CASSLALGQGIGYTF. CDR3 bases: TGTGCCAGCAGCTTAGCTTTGGGACAGGGGATTGGCTACACCTTC.

J is TRBJ1-1 and V is TRBV30, with D unclear. V was cut by 0 bases and J by 9 bases, with 11 bases left in between. Germline V lookup: CDR1 GTSNPN, CDR2 SVGIG (reference sequence). The CDR3 totals 12 residues. DNA for the CDR3: TGTGCCTGGAGTGTTACCCCCGTGCAAGCTTTCTTT. Its protein is CAWSVTPVQAFF.

The chain is built from TRBV11-2 and TRBJ1-3, with 7 bases that match TRBD1. The ends lost 6 bases at V and 0 bases at J; junction bases unmatched: 2. The CDR3 is made up of 14 amino acids. Germline V gene data show CDR1 as SGHAT and CDR2 as FQNNGV. The CDR3 DNA follows: TGTGCCAGCAGACAGGGGAGCTCTGGAAACACCATATATTTT. Encoded protein: CASRQGSSGNTIYF.

The chain uses TRBV6-5 and TRBJ1-2, with D unclear. The CDR3 is made up of 14 amino acids. The V end was cut by 1 base, the J end by 4 bases, with 10 bases between. Germline V gene lookup returns CDR1 MNHEY and CDR2 SVGAGI. The CDR3 is CASSYYIVGYGYTF. Here the CDR3 DNA reads TGTGCCAGCAGTTACTATATAGTTGGCTATGGCTACACCTTC.

The rearrangement uses TRBV19 and TRBJ1-2; no clear D. The V and J ends lost 5 bases and 7 bases respectively, with 14 bases between them. This CDR3 comprises 13 residues. Germline CDR1 reads LNHDA; CDR2 reads SQIVND (reference sequence). As DNA, the CDR3 is TGTGCCAGTAGTGCCGACCTTATAGGTGGCTACACCTTC. Amino acid sequence: CASSADLIGGYTF.